The T cell receptor beta chain described here comes from a study of cytomegalovirus exposure and HLA in healthy donors. From germline, CDR1 is LGHNA and CDR2 YNFKEQ. The V end lost 1 base, the J end lost 6 bases, and 7 bases lay between the germline ends. The CDR3 totals 13 residues. Findings and limits, study-wide: Reportedly, diagnosis of cytomegalovirus status by the classifier showed high specificity and sensitivity. For most TCR beta V segments, an earlier analysis put the productive rate at about 87% or about 30% of the time.

The primer mix had 60 Vbeta and 13 Jbeta primers. Generated by immunoSEQ multiplex PCR, the TCRdb table keeps only in-frame clones and is missing some. The sample has tens of thousands of clones, more than 65% seen once; the top ten hold about 7.7%. As to this clone: What it binds is unknown.

The V and J genes are TRBV4-2 and TRBJ2-1; D is ambiguous. The sequenced material came from PBMCs. This receptor was obtained from a man aged 55 to 70 in good health and CMV-seronegative. The CDR3: CASSQGGSNEQFF. CDR3 sequence (DNA): TGTGCCAGCAGCCAAGGAGGCTCCAATGAGCAGTTCTTC.